Following are 5 T cell receptor beta chains from one sample sequenced in a study of shared clonotypes between healthy human individuals. CD45RO-negative, CCR7-selected cells formed the naive CD8 fraction, which excluded terminally differentiated effector memory CD45RA+ cells. TCRdb's table, derived via immunoSEQ multiplex PCR, lists solely in-frame clones and lacks some. This table has around 2.1 million clones, approximately 94% appearing once. The sample taken for sequencing was naive CD8+ T cells from PBMCs. These receptors were taken from a man aged 18 to 29 in good health. Some clones in this sample may be carry-over from other donors' samples.

The rearrangement uses TRBV11-2 and TRBJ2-3; 12 bases line up with TRBD2. The V gene end was trimmed by 5 bases and the J gene end by 4 bases; junction bases not matched to a gene: 4. This CDR3 contains 15 residues. Germline V gene data show CDR1 as SGHAT and CDR2 as FQNNGV. This CDR3 reads CASSPSGRAPDTQYF. Written as DNA, the CDR3 is TGTGCCAGCAGCCCTAGCGGGAGGGCCCCAGATACGCAGTATTTT.

CDR3 bases: TGTGCCAGCAGCCAAGAGCGACTAGGGCCCTTCGAGCAGTACTTC. Translating gives CASSQERLGPFEQYF. The chain couples TRBV4-2 to TRBJ2-7; a possible D gene is TRBD2 (6 bases). Germline loops: CDR1 LGHNA, CDR2 YNFKEQ. This CDR3 contains 15 residues. V lost 0 bases, J lost 6 bases, and 15 bases lay in between.

This CDR3 is CASSLGQTSYEQYF. The CDR3 DNA reads TGTGCCAGCAGCTTGGGACAGACCTCCTACGAGCAGTACTTC. The chain has TRBV5-4 and TRBJ2-7, with a weak D call TRBD1 (5 bases). The V gene lost 0 bases and the J gene lost 0 bases, with 7 bases spanning the gap. CDR3 length: 14 residues. Germline assignment: CDR1 SGHNT and CDR2 YYREEE (reference sequence). Based on the CDR3 plus reference TRBV5-4 and TRBJ2-7, the full variable domain is ETGVTQSPTHLIKTRGQQVTLRCSSQSGHNTVSWYQQALGQGPQFIFQYYREEENGRGNFPPRFSGLQFPNYSSELNVNALELDDSALYLCASSLGQTSYEQYFGPGTRLTVT.

The chain has TRBV28 and TRBJ1-5; a weak D match, TRBD1 (5 bases). Per the germline V gene, CDR1 is MDHEN and CDR2 is SYDVKM. Trimming stripped 7 bases from V and 4 bases from J, with 14 bases between. This CDR3 has 14 residues. CDR3 bases: TGTGCCAGCACTTCAACAGGTCTAAATCAGCCCCAGCATTTT. Residues: CASTSTGLNQPQHF. The entire variable domain, with the rest obtained from reference TRBV28 and TRBJ1-5, is as follows: DVKVTQSSRYLVKRTGEKVFLECVQDMDHENMFWYRQDPGLGLRLIYFSYDVKMKEKGDIPEGYSVSREKKERFSLILESASTNQTSMYLCASTSTGLNQPQHFGDGTRLSIL.

This sequence joins TRBV25-1 and TRBJ2-7, with D unresolved. The CDR3 has 14 residues. Trimming removed 2 bases at V and 3 bases at J, with 11 bases between. Germline-derived CDR1 and CDR2 are MGHDK and SYGVNS. The CDR3 here is CASSETDPVYEQYF. CDR3 coding DNA: TGTGCCAGCAGTGAAACCGACCCAGTCTACGAGCAGTACTTC.